This TCR beta chain was captured in a study of blood T cell repertoires in COVID-19. Across the study: Sources were T cells, B-cell-depleted T cells, or PBMCs; the material itself was cDNA or gDNA.

The protocol was immunoSEQ multiplex PCR, while the TCRdb copy is restricted to in-frame clones and leaves out a portion. The sample comprises 120,000 to 150,000 clones, roughly 84% of which are singletons, and 7% to 9.5% rests with the top ten. V dropped 2 bases and J dropped 5; count of bases not matched to a gene: 11. This CDR3 spans 17 amino acids. Germline CDR1 reads SGHAT; CDR2 reads FQNNGV. It was during active infection that Seattle patients were enrolled and then longitudinally followed. V gene TRBV11-2 combines with J gene TRBJ2-2; 7 bases are a match to TRBD2. Sequencing was carried out using peripheral blood. The receptor's source is a young man with COVID-19, enrolled during active disease. Written as DNA, the CDR3 is TGTGCCAGCAGCTTACGCCTGGCGGCGGGAGATACCGGGGAGCTGTTTTTT. Amino acid sequence: CASSLRLAAGDTGELFF.